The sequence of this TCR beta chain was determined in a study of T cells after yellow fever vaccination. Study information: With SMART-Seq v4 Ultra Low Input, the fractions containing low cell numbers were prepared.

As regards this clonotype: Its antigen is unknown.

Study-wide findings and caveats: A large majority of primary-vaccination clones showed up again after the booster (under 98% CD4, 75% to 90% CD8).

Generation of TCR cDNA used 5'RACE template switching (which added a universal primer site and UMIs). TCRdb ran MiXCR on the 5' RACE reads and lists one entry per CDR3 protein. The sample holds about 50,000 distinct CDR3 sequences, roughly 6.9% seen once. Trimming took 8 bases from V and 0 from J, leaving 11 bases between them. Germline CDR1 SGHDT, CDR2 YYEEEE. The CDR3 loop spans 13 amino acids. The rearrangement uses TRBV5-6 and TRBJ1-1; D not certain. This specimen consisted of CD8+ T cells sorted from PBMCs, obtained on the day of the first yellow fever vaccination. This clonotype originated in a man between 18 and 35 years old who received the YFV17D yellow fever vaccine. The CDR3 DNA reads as TGTGCCAGGAGCCCCGGGCTGAACACTGAAGCTTTCTTT. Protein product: CARSPGLNTEAFF.